A single sample is the source of the 3 T cell receptor beta chains below, sequenced in a study of shared clonotypes between healthy human individuals. The assay was immunoSEQ multiplex PCR, and TCRdb's table has in-frame clones only and misses some. The profile covers over 2 million clones, with 85% to 95% appearing a single time and approximately 0.41% taken by the ten largest. Sequencing was carried out using naive CD4+ T cells from PBMCs. Subset meaning: CD45RA+ positively selected. The receptors come from a man younger than 30 in good health. Some clones in this sample may be carry-over from other donors' samples.

The chain joins TRBV7-2 to TRBJ2-5; 11 bases map to TRBD2. This CDR3 is built from 16 residues. Trimming cost V 3 bases and J 4 bases; bases outside gene matches: 7. Germline CDR1 and CDR2: SGHTA and FQGNSA. For the CDR3, the DNA is TGTGCCAGCAGCTTGTTAGCGGGAGGGCCCCCAGAGACCCAGTACTTC. It codes for CASSLLAGGPPETQYF. The entire variable domain, with the rest obtained from reference TRBV7-2 and TRBJ2-5, is as follows: GAGVSQSPSNKVTEKGKDVELRCDPISGHTALYWYRQSLGQGLEFLIYFQGNSAPDKSGLPSDRFSAERTGGSVSTLTIQRTQQEDSAVYLCASSLLAGGPPETQYFGPGTRLLVL.

Concerning this clone: The sample has other DNA sequences that encode this CDR3 too. V and J are TRBV10-3 and TRBJ1-1; D may be TRBD1 (5 bases). The CDR3 is 12 residues long. CDR1 and CDR2 (germline): ENHRY, SYGVKD. V was pared by 4 bases and J by 5 bases, with 8 bases between. CDR3 DNA sequence: TGTGCCATCAGTGGGGGGGGGACTGAAGCTTTCTTT. It specifies CAISGGGTEAFF.

This sequence joins TRBV28 and TRBJ2-1; tentative D call: TRBD2 (5 bases). Trimming cost V 6 bases and J 6 bases, with 9 bases left between them. This CDR3 has 12 amino acids. From germline, CDR1 is MDHEN and CDR2 SYDVKM. The chain's CDR3 is CASRTTSNEQFF. The CDR3 DNA reads TGTGCCAGCAGGACCACTAGCAATGAGCAGTTCTTC.